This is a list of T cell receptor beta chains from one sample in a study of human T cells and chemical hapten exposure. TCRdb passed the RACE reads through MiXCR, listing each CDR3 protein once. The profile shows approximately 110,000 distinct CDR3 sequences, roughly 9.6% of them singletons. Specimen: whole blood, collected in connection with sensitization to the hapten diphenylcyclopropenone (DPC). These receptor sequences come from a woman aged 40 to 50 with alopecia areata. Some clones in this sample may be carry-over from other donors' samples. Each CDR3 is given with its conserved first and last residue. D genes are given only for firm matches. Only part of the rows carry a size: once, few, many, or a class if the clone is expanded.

CDR3 protein: CASSLGLNQETQYF
CDR3 DNA: TGTGCCAGCAGTTTAGGGCTGAACCAAGAGACCCAGTACTTC
J gene: TRBJ2-5
D gene: NA
V gene: TRBV12-3/TRBV12-4
clone size: NA

CDR3 protein: CASSLRISDNSPLHF
CDR3 DNA: TGTGCCAGCAGTTTGAGGATTTCGGATAATTCACCCCTCCACTTT
J gene: TRBJ1-6
D gene: NA
V gene: TRBV12-3/TRBV12-4
clone size: many

CDR3 protein: CASRGSGNTGELFF
CDR3 DNA: TGTGCCAGCAGGGGTAGCGGAAACACCGGGGAGCTGTTTTTT
J gene: TRBJ2-2
D gene: NA
V gene: TRBV12-3/TRBV12-4
clone size: few

CDR3 protein: CASSQNRPQRNEQYF
CDR3 DNA: TGTGCCAGCAGCCAAAATCGGCCCCAGAGGAACGAGCAGTACTTC
J gene: TRBJ2-7
D gene: NA
V gene: TRBV3-1
clone size: few

CDR3 protein: CASSPAPQGINTF
CDR3 DNA: TGTGCCAGCAGCCCCGCCCCTCAGGGGATAAACACCTTC
J gene: TRBJ1-2
D gene: NA
V gene: TRBV3-1
clone size: NA

CDR3 protein: CATSSNGRPAGDTQYF
CDR3 DNA: TGTGCCACCAGCTCTAATGGGAGGCCCGCGGGAGATACGCAGTATTTT
J gene: TRBJ2-3
D gene: NA
V gene: TRBV15
clone size: many

CDR3 protein: CASSFWSGNQPQHF
CDR3 DNA: TGTGCCAGCAGTTTTTGGAGCGGTAATCAGCCCCAGCATTTT
J gene: TRBJ1-5
D gene: NA
V gene: TRBV12-3/TRBV12-4
clone size: few

CDR3 protein: CASSLEQAPYEQYF
CDR3 DNA: TGTGCCAGCAGCTTAGAACAGGCCCCCTACGAGCAGTACTTC
J gene: TRBJ2-7
D gene: NA
V gene: TRBV7-6
clone size: many

CDR3 protein: CASIPSGGAGEQFF
CDR3 DNA: TGTGCCAGCATACCTAGCGGGGGGGCAGGTGAGCAGTTCTTC
J gene: TRBJ2-1
D gene: TRBD2
V gene: TRBV25-1
clone size: few

CDR3 protein: CASSTEAGSTDTQYF
CDR3 DNA: TGTGCCAGCAGTACCGAGGCGGGTAGCACAGATACGCAGTATTTT
J gene: TRBJ2-3
D gene: NA
V gene: TRBV6-2/TRBV6-3
clone size: few

CDR3 protein: CASSPSRGGYEQYF
CDR3 DNA: TGTGCCAGCAGCCCAAGCCGAGGGGGGTACGAGCAGTACTTC
J gene: TRBJ2-7
D gene: NA
V gene: TRBV11-2
clone size: NA

CDR3 protein: CASSRGPPIATNEKLFF
CDR3 DNA: TGTGCCAGCAGTAGGGGGCCTCCCATAGCAACTAATGAAAAACTGTTTTTT
J gene: TRBJ1-4
D gene: TRBD1
V gene: TRBV12-3/TRBV12-4
clone size: few